This T cell receptor beta chain was retrieved from a study of shared T cell receptors in the human thymus. Clones were read by immunoSEQ multiplex PCR, and TCRdb kept only the in-frame ones, dropping some. The sample lists roughly 700,000 clones; roughly 90% were seen once. Germline V gene lookup returns CDR1 SNHLY and CDR2 FYNNEI. The CDR3 is 14 amino acids. V was clipped by 8 bases and J by 5 bases; unmatched bases: 9. These records were also assigned to another study, of human thymus T cells. From that second work: Resections from corrective heart surgery supplied the thymus tissue.

Sequencing was performed on thymocytes. The gene calls are TRBV2 and TRBJ2-7, with 10 bases that match TRBD2. The source is a boy under two years old with a congenital heart defect. The CDR3 reads CASGGTSDPNEQYF. Here the CDR3 DNA reads TGTGCCAGCGGTGGGACTAGCGACCCTAACGAGCAGTACTTC.